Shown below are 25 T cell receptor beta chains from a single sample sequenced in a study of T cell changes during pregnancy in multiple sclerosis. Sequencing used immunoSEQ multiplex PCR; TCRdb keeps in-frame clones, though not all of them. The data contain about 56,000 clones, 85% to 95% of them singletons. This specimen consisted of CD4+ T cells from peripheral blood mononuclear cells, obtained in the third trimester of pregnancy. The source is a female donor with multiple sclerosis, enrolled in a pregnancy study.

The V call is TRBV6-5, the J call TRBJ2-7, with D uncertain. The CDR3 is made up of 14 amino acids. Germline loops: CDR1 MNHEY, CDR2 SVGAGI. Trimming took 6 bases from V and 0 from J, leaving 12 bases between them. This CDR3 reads CASRLGLSSYEQYF. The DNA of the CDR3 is TGTGCCAGCAGGCTCGGGTTAAGCTCCTACGAGCAGTACTTC.

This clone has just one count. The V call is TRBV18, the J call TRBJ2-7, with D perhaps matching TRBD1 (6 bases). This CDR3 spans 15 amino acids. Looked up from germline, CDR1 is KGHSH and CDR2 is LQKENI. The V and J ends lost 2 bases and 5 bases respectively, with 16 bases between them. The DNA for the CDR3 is TGTGCCAGCTCACCAGTCAGGGGCCTTATGAACGAGCAGTACTTC. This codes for CASSPVRGLMNEQYF.

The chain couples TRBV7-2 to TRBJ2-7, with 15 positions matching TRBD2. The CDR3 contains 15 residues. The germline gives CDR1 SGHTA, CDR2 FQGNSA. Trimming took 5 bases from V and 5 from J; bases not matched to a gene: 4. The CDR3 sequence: CASSPGLAGGNEQYF. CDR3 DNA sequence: TGTGCCAGCAGCCCCGGACTAGCGGGGGGGAACGAGCAGTACTTC.

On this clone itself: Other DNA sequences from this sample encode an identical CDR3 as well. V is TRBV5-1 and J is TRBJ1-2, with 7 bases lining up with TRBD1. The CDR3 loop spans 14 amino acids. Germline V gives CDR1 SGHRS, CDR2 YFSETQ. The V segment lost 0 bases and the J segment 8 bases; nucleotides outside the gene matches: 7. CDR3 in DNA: TGCGCCAGCAGCTTGGAAGCGACAGGGAACGGCTACACCTTC. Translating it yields CASSLEATGNGYTF. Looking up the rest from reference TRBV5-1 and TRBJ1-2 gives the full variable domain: KAGVTQTPRYLIKTRGQQVTLSCSPISGHRSVSWYQQTPGQGLQFLFEYFSETQRNKGNFPGRFSGRQFSNSRSEMNVSTLELGDSALYLCASSLEATGNGYTFGSGTRLTVV.

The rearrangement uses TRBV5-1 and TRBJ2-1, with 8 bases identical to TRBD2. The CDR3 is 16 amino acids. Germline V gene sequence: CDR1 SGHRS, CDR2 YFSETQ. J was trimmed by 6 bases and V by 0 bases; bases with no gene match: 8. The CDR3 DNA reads TGCGCCAGCAGCTTGGCACCCGCGGGGGGCCCCAATGAGCAGTTCTTC. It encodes CASSLAPAGGPNEQFF.

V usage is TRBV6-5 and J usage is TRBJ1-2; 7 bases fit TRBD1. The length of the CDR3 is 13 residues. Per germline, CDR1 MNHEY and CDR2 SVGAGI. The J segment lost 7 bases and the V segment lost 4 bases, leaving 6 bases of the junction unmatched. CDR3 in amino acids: CASSSRQGGGYTF. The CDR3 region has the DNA TGTGCCAGCAGTTCCCGACAGGGAGGTGGCTACACCTTC.

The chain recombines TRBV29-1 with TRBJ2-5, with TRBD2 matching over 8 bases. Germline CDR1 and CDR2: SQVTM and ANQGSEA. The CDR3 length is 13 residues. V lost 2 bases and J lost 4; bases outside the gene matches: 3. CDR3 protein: CSVEWLAGETQYF. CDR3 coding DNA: TGCAGCGTTGAATGGCTAGCGGGAGAGACCCAGTACTTC.

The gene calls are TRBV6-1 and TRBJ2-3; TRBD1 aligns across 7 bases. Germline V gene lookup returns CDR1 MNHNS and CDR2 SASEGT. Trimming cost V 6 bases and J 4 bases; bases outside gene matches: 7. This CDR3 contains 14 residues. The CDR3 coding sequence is TGTGCCAGCAGATACAGGGGTTCATCAGATACGCAGTATTTT. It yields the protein CASRYRGSSDTQYF.

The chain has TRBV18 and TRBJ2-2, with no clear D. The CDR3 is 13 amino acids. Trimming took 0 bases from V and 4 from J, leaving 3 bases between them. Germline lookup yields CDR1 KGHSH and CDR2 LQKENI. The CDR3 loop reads CASSPPSTGELFF. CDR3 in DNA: TGTGCCAGCTCACCACCGAGCACCGGGGAGCTGTTTTTT.

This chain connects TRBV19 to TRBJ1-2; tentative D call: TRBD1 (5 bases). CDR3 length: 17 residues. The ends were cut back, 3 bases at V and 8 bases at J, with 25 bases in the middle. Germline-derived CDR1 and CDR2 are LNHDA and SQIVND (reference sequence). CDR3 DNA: TGTGCCAGTAGTATTTTCACCGGGACTTTCGGAATGGGGGGCTACACCTTC. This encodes CASSIFTGTFGMGGYTF.

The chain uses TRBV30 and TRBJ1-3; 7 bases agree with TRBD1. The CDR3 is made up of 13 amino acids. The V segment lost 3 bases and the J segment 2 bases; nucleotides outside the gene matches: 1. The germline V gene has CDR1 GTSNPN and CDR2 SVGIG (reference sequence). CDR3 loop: CAWRQGPGNTIYF. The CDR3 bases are TGTGCCTGGAGACAGGGGCCTGGAAACACCATATATTTT.

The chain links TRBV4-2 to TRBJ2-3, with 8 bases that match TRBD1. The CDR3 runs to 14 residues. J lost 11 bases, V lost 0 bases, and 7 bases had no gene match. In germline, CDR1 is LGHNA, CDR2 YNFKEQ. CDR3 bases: TGTGCCAGCAGCCAAGATAGGGGGGACAGGCTGCAGTATTTT. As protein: CASSQDRGDRLQYF.

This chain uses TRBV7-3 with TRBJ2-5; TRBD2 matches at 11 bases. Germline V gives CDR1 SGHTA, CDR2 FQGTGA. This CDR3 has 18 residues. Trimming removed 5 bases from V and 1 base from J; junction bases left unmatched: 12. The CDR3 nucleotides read TGTGCCAGCAGCCCCCGGGGGCGACTAGCGGGGCGCCAAGAGACCCAGTACTTC. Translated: CASSPRGRLAGRQETQYF.

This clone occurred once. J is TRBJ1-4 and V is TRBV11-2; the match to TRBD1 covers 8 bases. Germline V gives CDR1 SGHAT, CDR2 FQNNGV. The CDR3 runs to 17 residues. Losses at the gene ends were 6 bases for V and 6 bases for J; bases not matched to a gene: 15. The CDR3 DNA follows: TGTGCCAGCAGACTCGCGGGCAGGGGGCAAGGACATGAAAAACTGTTTTTT. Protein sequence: CASRLAGRGQGHEKLFF.

The CDR3 protein is CASSLLPGQGRMTYGYTF. CDR3 sequence (DNA): TGTGCCAGCAGCCTCCTCCCCGGACAGGGAAGAATGACCTATGGCTACACCTTC. The rearrangement joins TRBV9 to TRBJ1-2; the match to TRBD1 covers 8 bases. The J segment lost 4 bases and the V segment lost 4 bases, leaving 18 bases of the junction unmatched. The CDR3 is 18 residues long. Germline values: CDR1 SGDLS, CDR2 YYNGEE.

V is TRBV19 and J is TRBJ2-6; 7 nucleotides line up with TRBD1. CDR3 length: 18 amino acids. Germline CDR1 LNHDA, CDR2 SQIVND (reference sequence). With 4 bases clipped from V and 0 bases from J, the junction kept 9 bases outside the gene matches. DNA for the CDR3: TGTGCCAGTAGTAGGATCCGGGACAGAGACTCTGGGGCCAACGTCCTGACTTTC. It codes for CASSRIRDRDSGANVLTF.

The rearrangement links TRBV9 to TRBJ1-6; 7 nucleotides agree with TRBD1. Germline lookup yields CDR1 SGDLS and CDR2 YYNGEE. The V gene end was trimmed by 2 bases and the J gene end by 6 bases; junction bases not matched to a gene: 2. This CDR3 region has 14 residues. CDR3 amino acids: CASSVRGLNSPLHF. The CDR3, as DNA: TGTGCCAGCAGCGTGAGGGGGCTTAATTCACCCCTCCACTTT.

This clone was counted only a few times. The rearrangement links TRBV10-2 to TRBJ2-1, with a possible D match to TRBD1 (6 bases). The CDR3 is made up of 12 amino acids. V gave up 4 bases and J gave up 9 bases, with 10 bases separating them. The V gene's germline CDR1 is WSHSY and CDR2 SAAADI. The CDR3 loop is CASSAQGIEQFF. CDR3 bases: TGCGCCAGCAGTGCTCAGGGGATTGAGCAGTTCTTC.

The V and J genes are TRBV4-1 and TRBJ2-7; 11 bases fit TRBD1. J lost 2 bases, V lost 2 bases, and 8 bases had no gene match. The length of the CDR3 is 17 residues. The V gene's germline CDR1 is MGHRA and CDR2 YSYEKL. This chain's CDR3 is CASSQSHRTGGTYEQYF. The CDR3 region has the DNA TGCGCCAGCAGCCAAAGCCACCGGACAGGGGGCACCTACGAGCAGTACTTC.

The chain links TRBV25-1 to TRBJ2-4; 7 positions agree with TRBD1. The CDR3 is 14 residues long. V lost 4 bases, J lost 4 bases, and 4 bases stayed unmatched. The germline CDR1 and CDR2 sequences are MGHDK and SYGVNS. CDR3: CASSGQGLKNIQYF. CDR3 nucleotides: TGTGCCAGCAGTGGACAGGGTTTAAAAAACATTCAGTACTTC.

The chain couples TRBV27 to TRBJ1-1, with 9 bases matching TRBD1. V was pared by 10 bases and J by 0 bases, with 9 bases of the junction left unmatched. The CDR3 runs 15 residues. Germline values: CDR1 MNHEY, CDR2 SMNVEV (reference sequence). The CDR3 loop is CATTWGQGMNTEAFF. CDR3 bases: TGTGCCACCACCTGGGGACAGGGTATGAACACTGAAGCTTTCTTT.

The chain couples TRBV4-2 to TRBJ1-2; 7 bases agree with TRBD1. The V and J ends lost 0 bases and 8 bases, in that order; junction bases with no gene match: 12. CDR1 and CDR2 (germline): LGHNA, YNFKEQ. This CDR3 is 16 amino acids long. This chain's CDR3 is CASSQDRDRAYKGYTF. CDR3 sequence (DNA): TGTGCCAGCAGCCAAGATAGGGACAGAGCTTATAAGGGCTACACCTTC.

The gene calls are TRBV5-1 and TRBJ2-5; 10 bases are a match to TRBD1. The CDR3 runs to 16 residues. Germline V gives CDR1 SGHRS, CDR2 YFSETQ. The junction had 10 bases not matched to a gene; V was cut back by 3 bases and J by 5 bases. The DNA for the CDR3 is TGCGCCAGCAGCTCTTCCGGGACAGGGGCGATGGAGACCCAGTACTTC. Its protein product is CASSSSGTGAMETQYF.

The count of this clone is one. The CDR3 region has the DNA TGCGCCAGCAGCTTGGCAACAGTTGCAACTAATGAAAAACTGTTTTTT. It encodes CASSLATVATNEKLFF. J is TRBJ1-4 and V is TRBV5-1; no reliable D call. Trimming removed 0 bases at V and 0 bases at J, with 9 bases between. The CDR3 runs to 16 residues. Germline CDR1 reads SGHRS; CDR2 reads YFSETQ. The whole variable domain, filled in from reference TRBV5-1 and TRBJ1-4, reads KAGVTQTPRYLIKTRGQQVTLSCSPISGHRSVSWYQQTPGQGLQFLFEYFSETQRNKGNFPGRFSGRQFSNSRSEMNVSTLELGDSALYLCASSLATVATNEKLFFGSGTQLSVL.

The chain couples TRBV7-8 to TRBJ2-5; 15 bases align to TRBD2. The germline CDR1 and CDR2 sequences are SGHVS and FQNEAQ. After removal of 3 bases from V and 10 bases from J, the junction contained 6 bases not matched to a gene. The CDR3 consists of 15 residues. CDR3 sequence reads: CASSFRTSGGGGQYF. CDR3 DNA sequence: TGTGCCAGCAGCTTCCGGACTAGCGGGGGGGGTGGCCAGTACTTC.